The sequence of this T cell receptor (beta chain) was determined in a study of CD8+CD57+ T cells in acquired aplastic anemia. TCR beta VDJ combinations and CDR3 sequences were profiled from genomic DNA. From the reads, TCRdb called clonotypes with MiXCR, one entry per CDR3 protein. This table has 160,000 or so distinct CDR3 sequences, 71% appearing once. Germline V gives CDR1 LNHDA, CDR2 SQIVND (reference sequence). V lost 6 bases and J lost 4, with 27 bases in between. The CDR3 length is 19 residues. Patients picked for sequencing had shown CD8+CD57+ cell expansion detected by flow cytometry. The TCR sequence derives from a human donor with aplastic anemia. Sequencing used sorted CD4+, CD8+, or CD8+CD57+ T cells (not recorded which) from PBMCs. This rearrangement joins TRBV19 to TRBJ2-2, with a tentative D call TRBD2 (5 bases). The CDR3 DNA reads as TGTGCCAGTAGGGTGCTCCGAACCCGGTCGGCTGGGAGCACCGGGGAGCTGTTTTTT. This codes for CASRVLRTRSAGSTGELFF.